The 24 T cell receptor beta chains below were found in one sample sequenced in a study of blood T cell repertoires in COVID-19. Measured with immunoSEQ multiplex PCR; TCRdb has only the in-frame clones, and not every one. Seen here are 200,000 to 250,000 clones, just under 90% observed once, and the top ten hold approximately 1.1%. Input material: PBMCs or T cells enriched from blood (not recorded which). The receptor source for this set is a young man who had recovered from COVID-19.

The rearrangement links TRBV7-9 to TRBJ2-5, with a weak D call TRBD2 (5 bases). CDR1 is SEHNR, CDR2 FQNEAQ, per germline (reference sequence). Between the trimmed V and J ends, which lost 5 bases and 1 base, there was a span of 8 bases. This CDR3 comprises 13 residues. CDR3 protein: CASSPRGQETQYF. CDR3 nucleotide sequence: TGTGCCAGCAGCCCCCGGGGCCAAGAGACCCAGTACTTC.

The chain is built from TRBV5-4 and TRBJ2-5, with a tentative D call TRBD2 (6 bases). The germline CDR1 and CDR2 sequences are SGHNT and YYREEE (reference sequence). The CDR3 is made up of 14 amino acids. V dropped 4 bases and J dropped 5 bases, with 15 bases sitting between them. This CDR3 is CASSIADRGETQYF. The CDR3 DNA is TGTGCCAGCAGCATAGCGGACCGGGGGGAGACCCAGTACTTC. Supplemented by reference TRBV5-4 and TRBJ2-5, the full variable domain reads ETGVTQSPTHLIKTRGQQVTLRCSSQSGHNTVSWYQQALGQGPQFIFQYYREEENGRGNFPPRFSGLQFPNYSSELNVNALELDDSALYLCASSIADRGETQYFGPGTRLLVL.

The chain recombines TRBV11-2 with TRBJ1-1; D is undetermined. Germline values: CDR1 SGHAT, CDR2 FQNNGV. The CDR3 has 19 amino acids. The germline V and J ends were trimmed by 8 bases and 0 bases, with 28 bases remaining between them. The CDR3: CASRIDRWLQSQLNTEAFF. CDR3 nucleotides: TGTGCCAGCCGTATAGATCGGTGGTTACAGTCCCAATTGAACACTGAAGCTTTCTTT. Full variable domain (remainder filled in from reference TRBV11-2 and TRBJ1-1): EAGVAQSPRYKIIEKRQSVAFWCNPISGHATLYWYQQILGQGPKLLIQFQNNGVVDDSQLPKDRFSAERLKGVDSTLKIQPAKLEDSAVYLCASRIDRWLQSQLNTEAFFGQGTRLTVV.

In this sample, this clone turned up a few times. The V call is TRBV2, the J call TRBJ1-2; D gene ambiguous. Germline CDR1 is SNHLY and CDR2 is FYNNEI. V lost 5 bases and J 8 bases, leaving 9 bases between the germline ends. The CDR3 has 11 amino acids. The CDR3 loop reads CASSQQRGYTF. The DNA for the CDR3 is TGTGCCAGCAGTCAACAGAGAGGCTACACCTTC.

This clone was detected only once. The chain couples TRBV11-3 to TRBJ2-2, with 14 bases identical to TRBD2. CDR1 and CDR2 (germline): SGHNT, YENEEA. The CDR3 has 20 amino acids. V lost 1 base to trimming and J lost 7 bases; unmatched junction nucleotides: 14. The CDR3 sequence: CASSLASGLAGGLSVGELFF. Here the CDR3 DNA reads TGTGCCAGCAGCTTAGCCTCCGGACTAGCGGGAGGCCTTTCTGTCGGGGAGCTGTTTTTT. Variable domain in full (rest from reference TRBV11-3 and TRBJ2-2): EAGVVQSPRYKIIEKKQPVAFWCNPISGHNTLYWYLQNLGQGPELLIRYENEEAVDDSQLPKDRFSAERLKGVDSTLKIQPAELGDSAVYLCASSLASGLAGGLSVGELFFGEGSRLTVL.

This clone was seen more than once but under ten times. The chain combines TRBV5-1 with TRBJ1-6; D gene unclear. CDR3 size: 14 residues. Germline V gene data show CDR1 as SGHRS and CDR2 as YFSETQ. V was cut by 0 bases and J by 7 bases, with 8 bases left in between. CDR3 in amino acids: CASSLGLRNSPLHF. The CDR3 DNA reads as TGCGCCAGCAGCTTGGGTCTCCGGAATTCACCCCTCCACTTT.

V usage is TRBV19 and J usage is TRBJ1-5, with D possibly being TRBD1 (5 bases). The germline gives CDR1 LNHDA, CDR2 SQIVND (reference sequence). The CDR3 sequence is 14 residues long. V was cut by 3 bases and J by 5 bases, with 11 bases left in between. The CDR3 spells CASSIGGAHQPQHF. DNA of the CDR3: TGTGCCAGTAGTATTGGAGGGGCTCATCAGCCCCAGCATTTT.

V usage is TRBV6-5 and J usage is TRBJ2-1, with no clear D. The CDR3 loop spans 12 amino acids. Germline V gene sequence: CDR1 MNHEY, CDR2 SVGAGI. V was clipped by 7 bases and J by 6 bases, with 10 bases between them. The CDR3 spells CASTSTRNEQFF. In DNA, the CDR3 is TGTGCCAGCACTTCTACCCGCAATGAGCAGTTCTTC.

This clone has ten or more counts. The J gene is TRBJ2-7, the V gene TRBV4-2; TRBD1 matches 9 bases. J gave up 3 bases and V 0 bases, and 6 bases lay outside the gene matches. Looked up from germline, CDR1 is LGHNA and CDR2 is YNFKEQ. The CDR3 sequence is 16 residues long. The CDR3 DNA reads TGTGCCAGCAGCCAAGAGGGTGGGACAGGGAGCTACGAGCAGTACTTC. This encodes CASSQEGGTGSYEQYF.

The rearrangement links TRBV11-2 to TRBJ1-3; no clear D. This CDR3 contains 19 residues. The V and J ends lost 1 base and 3 bases respectively, with 22 bases between them. Germline CDR1 SGHAT, CDR2 FQNNGV. The CDR3 spells CASSLAGNKAPAGGNTIYF. The DNA of the CDR3 is TGTGCCAGCAGCTTAGCGGGGAACAAGGCTCCAGCTGGTGGAAACACCATATATTTT. The whole variable domain, filled in from reference TRBV11-2 and TRBJ1-3, reads EAGVAQSPRYKIIEKRQSVAFWCNPISGHATLYWYQQILGQGPKLLIQFQNNGVVDDSQLPKDRFSAERLKGVDSTLKIQPAKLEDSAVYLCASSLAGNKAPAGGNTIYFGEGSWLTVV.

For the CDR3, the DNA is TGTGCCACCAGTGATTTGCAAATAGATCAGCCCCAGCATTTT. Translated, it gives CATSDLQIDQPQHF. The chain uses TRBV24-1 and TRBJ1-5, with unresolved D. CDR3 length: 14 amino acids. Germline assignment: CDR1 KGHDR and CDR2 SFDVKD. Between the trimmed V and J ends, which lost 0 bases and 5 bases, there was a span of 7 bases.

V and J are TRBV27 and TRBJ1-4; 12 bases fit TRBD1. The germline CDR1 and CDR2 sequences are MNHEY and SMNVEV (reference sequence). The junction had 11 bases not matched to a gene; V was cut back by 6 bases and J by 0 bases. The length of the CDR3 is 19 residues. The chain's CDR3 is CASSRTGTGGFATNEKLFF. The DNA for the CDR3 is TGTGCCAGCAGCCGCACCGGGACAGGGGGCTTTGCAACTAATGAAAAACTGTTTTTT.

This chain's CDR3 is CAISESRPQGTEAFF. The CDR3 nucleotides read TGTGCCATCAGTGAGTCGAGGCCACAGGGCACTGAAGCTTTCTTT. The rearrangement uses TRBV10-3 and TRBJ1-1; a weak D match, TRBD1 (6 bases). Germline V gene sequence: CDR1 ENHRY, CDR2 SYGVKD. Between the trimmed V and J ends, which lost 0 bases and 4 bases, there was a span of 12 bases. The length of the CDR3 is 15 residues.

The genes are TRBV19 and TRBJ1-5; 8 bases are shared with TRBD1. After removal of 5 bases from V and 3 bases from J, the junction contained 3 bases not matched to a gene. This CDR3 has 14 amino acids. Germline V CDR1 and CDR2: LNHDA, SQIVND (reference sequence). The CDR3, as DNA: TGTGCCAGTAGTGGGACAGGTTACAATCAGCCCCAGCATTTT. Encoded protein: CASSGTGYNQPQHF. The full variable domain, with the rest looked up from reference TRBV19 and TRBJ1-5, is DGGITQSPKYLFRKEGQNVTLSCEQNLNHDAMYWYRQDPGQGLRLIYYSQIVNDFQKGDIAEGYSVSREKKESFPLTVTSAQKNPTAFYLCASSGTGYNQPQHFGDGTRLSIL.

Of note for this clone: The junction differs from germline at one of its ends, possibly a read error. This sequence joins TRBV6-5 and TRBJ2-7, with 12 bases matching TRBD1. The CDR3 totals 12 residues. Per germline, CDR1 MNHEY and CDR2 SVGAGI. As DNA, the CDR3 is TGTGCCAGCAGCGCCGGGACAGGGGGCGAGACCTTC. It encodes CASSAGTGGETF.

The chain carries TRBV15 and TRBJ2-3; D is possibly TRBD2 (5 bases). V was cut by 0 bases and J by 4 bases, with 11 bases left in between. Germline assignment: CDR1 LNHNV and CDR2 YYDKDF (reference sequence). The CDR3 runs 15 residues. The CDR3 sequence is CATSRDRGFSDTQYF. CDR3 nucleotides: TGTGCCACCAGCAGAGATCGAGGGTTTTCAGATACGCAGTATTTT.

The chain carries TRBV10-3 and TRBJ1-1, with 7 bases fitting TRBD1. Trimming removed 3 bases from V and 4 bases from J; junction bases left unmatched: 5. Germline lookup yields CDR1 ENHRY and CDR2 SYGVKD. This CDR3 is 14 amino acids long. CDR3 DNA: TGTGCCATCAGTGACCAGGGGGGATCCACTGAAGCTTTCTTT. Encoded protein: CAISDQGGSTEAFF.

The genes are TRBV5-1 and TRBJ2-5; D is possibly TRBD1 (6 bases). The CDR3 is 16 residues long. V lost 4 bases to trimming and J lost 4 bases, with 20 bases between them. Germline CDR1 reads SGHRS; CDR2 reads YFSETQ. The CDR3 region is CASSELQGLGGETQYF. The CDR3, as DNA: TGCGCCAGCAGCGAGCTACAGGGTCTAGGGGGAGAGACCCAGTACTTC.

The chain recombines TRBV10-3 with TRBJ1-1; D unresolved. The V and J ends lost 7 bases and 4 bases respectively, with 16 bases between them. The CDR3 is 14 amino acids. Germline V gene lookup returns CDR1 ENHRY and CDR2 SYGVKD. In DNA form, the CDR3 reads TGTGCCATCACCGAAAGAAGCGGGAGCACTGAAGCTTTCTTT. Translation gives CAITERSGSTEAFF.

The chain carries TRBV11-2 and TRBJ2-1, with D unresolved. The V gene lost 4 bases and the J gene lost 8 bases, with 3 bases spanning the gap. This CDR3 is 10 amino acids long. CDR1 and CDR2 from the germline V gene are SGHAT and FQNNGV. This chain's CDR3 is CASSSYEQFF. CDR3 coding DNA: TGTGCCAGCAGCTCTTATGAGCAGTTCTTC.

V gene TRBV18 combines with J gene TRBJ1-3, with D possibly matching TRBD1 (6 bases). Germline CDR1 is KGHSH and CDR2 is LQKENI. V was trimmed by 4 bases and J by 0 bases, leaving 13 bases between them. The CDR3 totals 16 residues. Here the CDR3 DNA reads TGTGCCAGCTCACAAATGGGGGCTCCCTCTGGAAACACCATATATTTT. This encodes CASSQMGAPSGNTIYF.

J is TRBJ2-1 and V is TRBV6-2 or TRBV6-3, with 11 bases aligning to TRBD2. In germline, CDR1 is MNHEY, CDR2 SVGEGT. V was pared by 6 bases and J by 5 bases, with 6 bases of the junction left unmatched. The CDR3 extends over 15 amino acids. CDR3 coding DNA: TGTGCCAGCAGCGAACTAGCGGGGGTAAACAATGAGCAGTTCTTC. Translation gives CASSELAGVNNEQFF.

The V and J genes are TRBV11-2 and TRBJ1-2; TRBD1 matches at 9 bases. There are 18 residues in the CDR3. Unmatched junction bases numbered 13, after V lost 5 bases and J lost 0 bases. The V gene's germline CDR1 is SGHAT and CDR2 FQNNGV. CDR3 amino acids: CASSRRPSQGAANYGYTF. The DNA for the CDR3 is TGTGCCAGCAGCCGCCGCCCATCACAGGGGGCGGCTAACTATGGCTACACCTTC. Variable domain in full (rest from reference TRBV11-2 and TRBJ1-2): EAGVAQSPRYKIIEKRQSVAFWCNPISGHATLYWYQQILGQGPKLLIQFQNNGVVDDSQLPKDRFSAERLKGVDSTLKIQPAKLEDSAVYLCASSRRPSQGAANYGYTFGSGTRLTVV.

The chain combines TRBV28 with TRBJ2-7; D might be TRBD2 (5 bases). CDR3 length: 11 residues. Between the trimmed V and J ends, which lost 10 bases and 5 bases, there was a span of 12 bases. The germline gives CDR1 MDHEN, CDR2 SYDVKM. The CDR3 sequence: CATKLGHEQYF. In nucleotides, the CDR3 is TGTGCCACTAAACTAGGGCACGAGCAGTACTTC.